One sample yielded the 8 T cell receptor beta chains listed below, sequenced in a study of blood T cell repertoires in COVID-19. Only in-frame clones appear in the TCRdb table, and some are missing; sequencing was by immunoSEQ multiplex PCR. The repertoire holds some 220,000 clones, with over 60% as singletons. Sequencing was done on a sample of peripheral blood. These receptors originate from a woman in her 70s with acute or convalescent COVID-19.

The chain employs TRBV10-1 and TRBJ2-3; TRBD1 matches 7 bases. Losses at the gene ends were 3 bases for V and 4 bases for J; bases not matched to a gene: 4. The length of the CDR3 is 14 residues. Germline V gene lookup returns CDR1 WNHNN and CDR2 SYGVQD (reference sequence). CDR3 region: CASSEPGQPDTQYF. CDR3 nucleotides: TGCGCCAGCAGTGAACCGGGACAGCCAGATACGCAGTATTTT.

The V call is TRBV11-3, the J call TRBJ2-1; D remains unclear. The CDR3 loop spans 15 amino acids. The ends were cut back, 2 bases at V and 3 bases at J, with 11 bases in the middle. Germline lookup yields CDR1 SGHNT and CDR2 YENEEA. DNA of the CDR3: TGTGCCAGCAGCTTAAGTAGCTCCGTCTACAATGAGCAGTTCTTC. This gives the protein CASSLSSSVYNEQFF.

This chain connects TRBV18 to TRBJ1-4; D not certain. Trimming shortened V by 6 bases and J by 0 bases, and 11 bases separated the two germline ends. The CDR3 extends over 15 amino acids. Germline V gene lookup returns CDR1 KGHSH and CDR2 LQKENI. DNA of the CDR3: TGTGCCAGCTCGCGTTCCTTTGCAACTAATGAAAAACTGTTTTTT. As protein: CASSRSFATNEKLFF.

The gene calls are TRBV6-5 and TRBJ2-2, with D tentatively TRBD1 (5 bases). The V gene lost 6 bases and the J gene lost 1 base, with 9 bases spanning the gap. Germline CDR1 reads MNHEY; CDR2 reads SVGAGI. The CDR3 extends over 14 amino acids. The CDR3 nucleotides read TGTGCCAGCAGACCCGGACAGAACACCGGGGAGCTGTTTTTT. The encoded protein is CASRPGQNTGELFF.

The chain employs TRBV3-1 (or the pseudogene TRBV3-2) and TRBJ1-2, with unresolved D. The germline CDR1 and CDR2 sequences are LGHDT and YNNKEL (reference sequence). V was shortened by 4 bases and J by 6 bases, with 15 bases between the two germline ends. The CDR3 runs 14 residues. The CDR3 region has the DNA TGTGCCAGCAGCCCGGATTGGCAGGCCCATGGCTACACCTTC. This translates into CASSPDWQAHGYTF.

J is TRBJ2-2 and V is TRBV7-3; D is undetermined. Trimming removed 3 bases at V and 5 bases at J, with 7 bases between. Per germline, CDR1 SGHTA and CDR2 FQGTGA. This CDR3 has 13 amino acids. The CDR3 protein is CASSLYMTGELFF. The CDR3 bases are TGTGCCAGCAGCTTGTACATGACCGGGGAGCTGTTTTTT.

The V gene is TRBV19, the J gene TRBJ2-3; D may be TRBD2 (5 bases). Trimming left V 3 bases short and J 5 bases short, with 12 bases between. Germline CDR1 reads LNHDA; CDR2 reads SQIVND (reference sequence). CDR3 length equals 14 residues. This CDR3 is CASSMGSRGDTQYF. Written as DNA, the CDR3 is TGTGCCAGTAGTATGGGAAGCCGGGGAGATACGCAGTATTTT.

V and J are TRBV7-2 and TRBJ2-4; 9 bases fit TRBD1. There are 14 residues in the CDR3. V lost 5 bases, J lost 7 bases, and 6 bases stayed unmatched. The germline gives CDR1 SGHTA, CDR2 FQGNSA. The CDR3 nucleotides read TGTGCCAGCAGCACACAGGGGGCGGGTAACATTCAGTACTTC. Amino acids: CASSTQGAGNIQYF.